Following are 16 T cell receptor beta chains from one sample sequenced in a study of cytomegalovirus exposure and HLA in healthy donors. The PCR used 60 Vbeta and 13 Jbeta primers. TCRdb keeps only in-frame clones here, not all; method: immunoSEQ multiplex PCR. The ten top clones account for about 4.6%, within a sample of 65,000 to 80,000 clones. Sequencing input: PBMCs. Receptors were obtained from a man between 25 and 39 years old in good health and CMV-seronegative.

V usage is TRBV19 and J usage is TRBJ1-1, with unresolved D. The CDR3 consists of 16 residues. With 0 bases removed from V and 1 base from J, the gap between germline ends came to 12 bases. CDR1 is LNHDA, CDR2 SQIVND, per germline (reference sequence). CDR3 nucleotides: TGTGCCAGTAGTATAGATAGTTGGGCGAGGAACACTGAAGCTTTCTTT. Translating it yields CASSIDSWARNTEAFF.

V is TRBV2 and J is TRBJ2-5, with 9 bases matching TRBD2. CDR1 and CDR2 from the germline V gene are SNHLY and FYNNEI. This CDR3 has 12 amino acids. The junction had 3 bases not matched to a gene; V was cut back by 8 bases and J by 5 bases. The CDR3 region is CASRTSAETQYF. The CDR3 DNA sequence: TGTGCCAGCCGGACTAGCGCGGAGACCCAGTACTTC.

The chain is built from TRBV9 and TRBJ1-2; D is perhaps TRBD1 (5 bases). This CDR3 comprises 14 residues. Germline CDR1 SGDLS, CDR2 YYNGEE. V lost 2 bases and J 6 bases, leaving 14 bases between the germline ends. The CDR3 region has the DNA TGTGCCAGCAGCGTCGGGGGGTTTAGAGATGGCTACACCTTC. This gives the protein CASSVGGFRDGYTF.

V usage is TRBV5-6 and J usage is TRBJ2-5, with D perhaps matching TRBD2 (5 bases). V was pared by 3 bases and J by 4 bases, with 13 bases between. The CDR3 runs to 14 residues. CDR1 and CDR2 (germline): SGHDT, YYEEEE. CDR3 nucleotide sequence: TGTGCCAGCAGCTCTACAAGGGCGGGAGAGACCCAGTACTTC. Translation: CASSSTRAGETQYF.

CDR3 DNA sequence: TGTGCCAGCAGCCCCATCGGACAGGGTGGCTATGGCTACACCTTC. Translated: CASSPIGQGGYGYTF. The chain links TRBV5-6 to TRBJ1-2; 8 bases are a match to TRBD1. The length of the CDR3 is 15 residues. CDR1 and CDR2 from the germline V gene are SGHDT and YYEEEE. V lost 4 bases, J lost 4 bases, and 9 bases stayed unmatched.

This chain links TRBV28 with TRBJ1-1; unclear D gene. CDR1 and CDR2 from the germline V gene are MDHEN and SYDVKM. Trimming took 6 bases from V and 9 from J, leaving 14 bases between them. The CDR3 runs 12 residues. The CDR3 spells CASSLPQTQAFF. The CDR3 nucleotides read TGTGCCAGCAGCCTACCTCAGACACAAGCTTTCTTT.

This CDR3 reads CASSLQGPGNTEAFF. The CDR3 bases are TGCGCCAGCAGCTTACAGGGGCCGGGGAACACTGAAGCTTTCTTT. The gene calls are TRBV5-1 and TRBJ1-1; 7 positions agree with TRBD1. In germline, CDR1 is SGHRS, CDR2 YFSETQ. The CDR3 loop spans 15 amino acids. V was pared by 2 bases and J by 1 base, with 5 bases of the junction left unmatched.

The chain joins TRBV19 to TRBJ1-1, with unresolved D. Germline CDR1 is LNHDA and CDR2 is SQIVND (reference sequence). Between the trimmed V and J ends, which lost 6 bases and 1 base, there was a span of 9 bases. The CDR3 runs 13 residues. The CDR3 region has the DNA TGTGCCAGTAGCATCACAACGAACACTGAAGCTTTCTTT. Residues: CASSITTNTEAFF.

This sequence joins TRBV5-6 and TRBJ1-1; the match to TRBD1 covers 7 bases. The CDR3 runs 15 residues. CDR1 SGHDT and CDR2 YYEEEE come from the germline V gene. The V gene end was trimmed by 0 bases and the J gene end by 2 bases; junction bases not matched to a gene: 4. The CDR3 region is CASSLAGTANTEAFF. The CDR3 coding sequence is TGTGCCAGCAGCTTGGCCGGGACAGCCAACACTGAAGCTTTCTTT.

The rearrangement joins TRBV6-5 to TRBJ1-1; D perhaps matches TRBD1 (6 bases). CDR3 length: 14 amino acids. Trimming cost V 0 bases and J 4 bases, with 9 bases left between them. CDR1 MNHEY and CDR2 SVGAGI come from the germline V gene. CDR3 region: CASSYSQGGTEAFF. The CDR3 coding sequence is TGTGCCAGCAGTTACTCACAGGGCGGCACTGAAGCTTTCTTT.

The genes are TRBV4-1 and TRBJ1-1; D gene ambiguous. The V gene's germline CDR1 is MGHRA and CDR2 YSYEKL. The ends were cut back, 0 bases at V and 4 bases at J, with 12 bases in the middle. The CDR3 contains 15 residues. CDR3 amino acids: CASSQDPFPGTEAFF. In DNA, the CDR3 is TGCGCCAGCAGCCAAGACCCCTTTCCGGGCACTGAAGCTTTCTTT.

Points on this clone: One junction end does not reproduce the germline sequence, and a read error may be involved. The chain carries TRBV19 and TRBJ2-7; 7 bases match TRBD1. Germline CDR1 reads LNHDA; CDR2 reads SQIVND (reference sequence). This CDR3 contains 14 residues. The CDR3 DNA sequence: TGTGCCAGTAGTATTGGTACAGGGGTTACGAGGAGGCACTTC. As protein: CASSIGTGVTRRHF.

Concerning this clone: The sample has other DNA sequences that encode this CDR3 too. The rearrangement joins TRBV5-6 to TRBJ2-7, with 7 bases aligning to TRBD1. Germline V gives CDR1 SGHDT, CDR2 YYEEEE. V lost 4 bases and J lost 7; bases outside the gene matches: 8. CDR3 length: 13 amino acids. In DNA form, the CDR3 reads TGTGCCAGCAGCCGGGGACAGCTCGGGGAGCAGTACTTC. Translating gives CASSRGQLGEQYF.

The chain has TRBV28 and TRBJ1-2; D may be TRBD1 (6 bases). The CDR3 is 12 residues long. Germline values: CDR1 MDHEN, CDR2 SYDVKM. Trimming cost V 7 bases and J 4 bases, with 10 bases left between them. The CDR3 here is CASNRAVYGYTF. The CDR3 DNA reads as TGTGCCAGCAACAGGGCGGTCTATGGCTACACCTTC.

Concerning this clone itself: In the same sample, other DNA sequences code for this CDR3. V is TRBV18 and J is TRBJ1-1; D remains unclear. V was pared by 2 bases and J by 1 base, with 5 bases between. CDR3 length: 13 amino acids. Germline CDR1 reads KGHSH; CDR2 reads LQKENI. The CDR3 DNA reads as TGTGCCAGCTCACCATCCCAGAACACTGAAGCTTTCTTT. It yields the protein CASSPSQNTEAFF.

The chain uses TRBV5-1 and TRBJ1-2; 7 positions agree with TRBD1. V gave up 0 bases and J gave up 7 bases; unmatched junction bases: 12. Germline CDR1 and CDR2: SGHRS and YFSETQ. The CDR3 is made up of 16 amino acids. CDR3 region: CASSLESAGTDGGYTF. The CDR3 DNA follows: TGCGCCAGCAGCTTGGAGAGTGCTGGGACAGACGGTGGCTACACCTTC.